This TCR beta chain was observed in a study of blood T cell repertoires in COVID-19. The CDR3 is 15 residues long. Germline trimming cut 2 bases from V and 5 bases from J; bases unmatched to any gene: 5. Germline CDR1 reads MNHEY; CDR2 reads SVGEGT. The repertoire was sequenced with immunoSEQ multiplex PCR; TCRdb's copy has only in-frame clones and lacks some. The table includes about 170,000 clones, roughly 84% detected once. The chain recombines TRBV6-2 or TRBV6-3 with TRBJ2-3; 9 nucleotides match TRBD2. This TCR was sampled from a man in his 70s with active or convalescent COVID-19. Sequencing was carried out using peripheral blood. The CDR3 is CASSYRAGGIDTQYF. In DNA form, the CDR3 reads TGTGCCAGCAGTTACAGGGCGGGGGGGATAGATACGCAGTATTTT.